There are many counts of the clone carrying this T cell receptor beta chain. Its antigen is undetermined. The entry originates in a study of OX40 agonist ivuxolimab in advanced cancers. Study-wide results and limits: At 0.1-3.0 mg/kg, partial responders had clonal expansion among the lowest observed.

Repertoires were generated with immunoSEQ multiplex PCR, while TCRdb's copy carries only in-frame clones and drops some. This table has about 76,000 clones, roughly 85% appearing once. V was pared by 4 bases and J by 3 bases, with 16 bases between. The CDR3 loop spans 15 amino acids. The germline V gene has CDR1 LNHDA and CDR2 SQIVND (reference sequence). The gene calls are TRBV19 and TRBJ2-7; the D gene is possibly TRBD2 (6 bases). The sample here was CD4+ or CD8+ T cells sorted from blood, taken in a trial of the OX40 agonist ivuxolimab. The sequence was collected from an adult with an advanced solid tumor such as melanoma, head and neck, liver or kidney cancer. DNA for the CDR3: TGTGCCAGTAGTAGGGGCGGGACGCAGAACTACGAGCAGTACTTC. The encoded protein is CASSRGGTQNYEQYF.